This TCR beta chain was captured in a study of blood T cell repertoires in COVID-19. Study summary: Acute-phase and convalescent COVID-19 samples originated in the United States, Italy and Spain. PBMCs, B-cell-depleted T cells, or T cells provided the cDNA or gDNA that made up the material.

This CDR3 is built from 20 residues. Germline V gene data show CDR1 as MGHRA and CDR2 as YSYEKL. V gave up 6 bases and J gave up 1 base, with 25 bases separating them. Original methodology: Reference gene primers were amplified, and this amplification served to estimate nucleated cell counts. The repertoire was sequenced with immunoSEQ multiplex PCR; TCRdb's copy has only in-frame clones and lacks some. That table supplies the V and J calls and clone size; D and trimming were determined from the DNA. The table lists 150,000 or so clones, around 85% of them singletons, with 3% to 3.5% in the top ten. V usage is TRBV4-1 and J usage is TRBJ1-6, with D perhaps matching TRBD1 (5 bases). The source material was peripheral blood. The clonotype originates from an elderly woman with acute or convalescent COVID-19. The CDR3, as DNA: TGCGCCAGCAGACCCGAAGGCAACTCTCGGGGGGAATCCTATAATTCACCCCTCCACTTT. This translates into CASRPEGNSRGESYNSPLHF.